This T cell receptor (beta chain) originates from a study of cytomegalovirus exposure and HLA in healthy donors (TCRdb year 2017). Background on the whole study: An earlier analysis of roughly 570 of the donors reported about 300 Gb of sequence data and 90 million to 120 million unique TCR beta sequences obtained from about 170 million T cells. Roughly 300 gigabases of sequencing data and around 85 million unique TCR sequences made up an early release that covered approximately 700 HLA-typed donors. Across 398 genotyped donors of the cohort, an average of approximately 220,000 unique TCR beta nucleotide sequences per donor were sequenced, and roughly 18% of those sequences were non-productive. Using immunosequencing, the study profiled T cell repertoires from 500 to 800 subjects and related those repertoires to cytomegalovirus serostatus. The study aimed to test whether signatures of past pathogen exposure could be identified by cataloging public T cell receptors. An earlier analysis of 587 of the donors used high-throughput TCR beta sequencing to judge whether each TCR beta V gene segment behaved as functional or pseudogenic. A later analysis re-examined previously published TCR beta repertoires from more than 600 donors and added high-resolution HLA genotyping to investigate patterns of TCR occurrence. A later genetic analysis took genome-wide SNP genotypes for about 60% of the roughly 670 donors and used that subset as a discovery cohort. Typing coverage varied by locus: about 629-640 donors for A, B, C, DRB1 and DQB1; approximately 500 for DQA1; about 590 for DPA1; roughly 450 for DPB1. Both class I and class II loci were covered by HLA typing, at four-digit resolution. Of the 300 to 450 genotyped donors, 75% to 85% were placed in the genetic ancestry cluster associated with self-reported Caucasian donors. Donor age, sex, ethnicity and CMV serostatus were collected together with the repertoire data. In addition to the first cohort of approximately 650 subjects, a separate validation cohort of approximately 130 different subjects was used. All discovery cohort repertoires had been generated on a single sequencing platform. To predict cytomegalovirus infection status, the study combined high-throughput TCR immunosequencing, statistical association of individual TCRs with disease status, and machine learning. In the later analysis, no new phenotypic data were used to find candidate immune exposures; instead, reliance was placed on TCR beta sequences and their occurrence across donors. Four to six DR-DQ haplotypes were handled as single units for association and clustering, since linkage in the cohort was strong. What the research found in general, with its limitations: A later analysis reported that several top co-occurrence clusters appeared linked to parvovirus B19, influenza, CMV and Epstein-Barr virus. In vitro tests confirmed that a few of the cytomegalovirus-associated TCR beta chains recognize cytomegalovirus antigens. HLA typing was unavailable for some donors at each locus, so association tests used only the typed subset. A later genetic analysis associated a missense DCLRE1C variant with V-gene and J-gene trimming of TCR beta chains, and an independent cohort replicated the association. Correlated functional status among segregating V segments might reflect linkage disequilibrium, but an unknown experimental factor could not be ruled out. In a later genetic analysis, fewer N-insertions in productive TCRs were reported among donors in an Asian-associated ancestry cluster than the approximately 670-donor mean. A further reported finding was that TCR beta sequences accurately predicted the HLA-A and HLA-B alleles for most subjects in the first cohort. This cohort had only TCR beta chains sequenced, and the lack of alpha or paired-chain data limited which features could be detected. An earlier analysis of approximately 600 of the donors showed that most TCR beta V segments appeared in productive rearrangements either about 90% or about 30% of the time, which broadly matched IMGT annotations. A later analysis found that HLA-associated TCR beta chains were more clonally expanded and had lower generation probabilities than equally common non-associated chains. In both the original and validation cohorts, the classifier was reported to diagnose cytomegalovirus status with high specificity and sensitivity. A cluster of highly shared sequence variants was judged likely to be a technical artifact of the sequencing pipeline. Strong co-occurrence of HLA alleles, especially DR and DQ, made assigning TCR associations to individual alleles difficult. In a later analysis, the rate of TCR association differed among HLA loci, with DRB1 alleles having the most associated TCRs and HLA-C alleles having the fewest. Because the 87-base-pair reads could not distinguish some IMGT-functional V segments, including TRBV6-2 and TRBV6-3, those segments were excluded. In the study, 150 to 200 TCR beta chains were listed as associated with cytomegalovirus. In a later analysis, 16,951 TCR beta sequences were associated with specific HLA alleles at a false discovery rate of 0.05. The authors suggested that the approach could potentially be extended to other disease states and immunological phenotypes. Because counts were too low, fewer than 20 rarely observed V segments, including chromosome 9 orphons, were excluded from the earlier analysis of roughly 580 of the donors. While some public TCRs were present in many individuals, most TCR sequences turned up only very rarely across donors. In a later analysis, most CMV-associated TCR beta chains were found to appear HLA-restricted, with HLA associations seemingly driven largely by CMV exposure. Immune exposure information for the cohort was limited to CMV serostatus. Presence/absence analyses assumed roughly uniform sequencing depth across donors, an assumption that may not hold.

The cohort consisted of 666 healthy bone marrow donors. At the time of sampling, every cohort member was nominally healthy, though immune exposures that went unrecorded were likely present. The donor was CMV seropositive and was included in the group of around 300 seropositive cohort members. A peripheral blood sample was provided by each donor, and peripheral blood mononuclear cells were used for TCR beta sequencing. Genomic DNA extraction from the blood cell samples was performed with the Qiagen DNeasy Blood Extraction Kit. CDR1 SNHLY and CDR2 FYNNEI were looked up in the germline V gene. The CDR3 starts with the cysteine, ends with the phenylalanine, and has 16 residues. Kept here is only the CDR3 DNA, which spans 48 bases and is read in frame from base 1. Germline trimming: 6 bases from V, 0 bases from J; junction bases outside gene matches: 7. Library method: the immunoSEQ multiplex PCR assay. A mixture of 60 forward primers for TCR Vbeta segments and 13 reverse primers for TCR Jbeta segments was used in the multiplex PCR. A multiplex PCR assay on genomic DNA amplified the CDR3 region of rearranged TCR beta genes. The Illumina HiSeq System was used to sequence the amplified TCR beta libraries as 87-base-pair reads. The published analysis was carried out like this. Across the 500 to 700 repertoires, a later analysis counted 78 million or so unique TCR beta chains, some 11 million of which were shared by at least two donors. Raw reads were error-corrected and collapsed into unique sequences by a nearest-neighbor algorithm in which closely related sequences were merged to remove PCR and sequencing errors. To assign V, D and J gene segments, CDR3 sequences were aligned to IMGT reference sequences. For a sequence to be retained, a match of at least six nucleotides was required to both a V gene segment and a J gene segment. Rearrangements were called productive when the CDR3 lacked stop codons and stayed in frame with V and J; all others were non-productive. CDR3 was defined by IMGT convention, running from the second conserved V-encoded cysteine to the conserved J-encoded phenylalanine. In an earlier analysis of around 570 of the donors, sequences lacking an unambiguous match to a single V gene segment were excluded. An earlier analysis of several hundred of the donors called V segments functional above 56.7% productive rearrangements and segregating when the between-donor standard deviation exceeded 5%. A statistical classification framework was built for diagnosing cytomegalovirus status from the catalog of TCR beta chain sequences. A later analysis assigned V and J genes by comparing TCR nucleotide sequences with IMGT/GENE-DB human TR gene sequences. A later analysis assigned CDR3 sequences and most-parsimonious VDJ recombination scenarios with the TCRdist pipeline. In a later analysis, each TCR beta chain was defined by its CDR3 amino acid sequence together with its V-gene family, and reads without a unique V-gene family were excluded. To address suspected cross-contamination and a sequencing artifact, a later analysis removed 550 to 750 highly shared, low-generation-probability nucleotide sequences. In a later analysis, a clonal expansion index was calculated for each public chain from normalized within-repertoire ranks of inferred template counts. A later analysis computed generation probabilities with a VDJ recombination model fitted to out-of-frame rearrangements, and checked the results against IGoR. In a later analysis, hypergeometric tests were used to score TCR-TCR, TCR-HLA and TCR-CMV co-occurrence, with a repertoire-size bias correction applied to TCR pairs. To estimate false discovery rates, a later analysis permuted the HLA or CMV assignments 20 times. In a later analysis, co-occurring TCRs were grouped using DBSCAN, and TCRdist sequence similarity was added for clustering within HLA-allele-positive subsets. Co-occurrence clustering excluded repertoires with fewer than 30,000 or more than 120,000 public chains, plus five with anomalous nucleotide sharing. TCRdb stores this immuneACCESS table with in-frame sequences only. Part of the clones is absent; in the studies checked, under half of the shortfall reflects unresolved V genes, and no reason is known for the rest. V and J calls and clone size follow that table, whereas D and trimming were derived from the DNA. The sample table contains roughly 100,000 clones; only one count was recorded for 82% of them. Jointly, the top ten make up about 3.4% of the sample.

In this sample, this clone turned up a few times. It lacks a known antigen. Per-base qualities were not stored, and no clone one base away is much larger. The TCR sequence derives from a man aged 25 to 40 in good health and CMV-seropositive. The rearrangement joined TRBV2 to TRBJ2-1; 8 bases in the junction line up with TRBD2. The sequenced sample consisted of PBMCs. Here is the DNA: TGTGCCAGCAGACAAACTAGCGGAGGCTCCTACAATGAGCAGTTCTTC. This codes for CASRQTSGGSYNEQFF.